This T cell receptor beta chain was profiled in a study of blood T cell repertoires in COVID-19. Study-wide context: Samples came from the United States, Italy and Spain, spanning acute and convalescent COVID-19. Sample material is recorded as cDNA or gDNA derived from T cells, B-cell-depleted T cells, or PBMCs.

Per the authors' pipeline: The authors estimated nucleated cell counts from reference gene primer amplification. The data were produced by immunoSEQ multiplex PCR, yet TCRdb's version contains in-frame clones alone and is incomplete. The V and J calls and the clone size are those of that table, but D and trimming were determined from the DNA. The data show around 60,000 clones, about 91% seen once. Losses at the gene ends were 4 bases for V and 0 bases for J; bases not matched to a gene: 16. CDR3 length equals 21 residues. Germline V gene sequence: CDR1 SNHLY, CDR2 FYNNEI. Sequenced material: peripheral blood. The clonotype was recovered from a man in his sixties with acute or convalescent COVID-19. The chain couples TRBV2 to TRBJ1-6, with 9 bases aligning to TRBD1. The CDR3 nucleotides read TGTGCCAGCAGTGTAAGGCGAGGGACCGGGACAGGGAGCTCCTATAATTCACCCCTCCACTTT. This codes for CASSVRRGTGTGSSYNSPLHF.